A single sample is the source of the 20 T cell receptor beta chains below, sequenced in a study of blood T cells in healthy people across ages. Then a second PCR, running roughly 7 to 11 cycles, was carried out with a sample-barcoded 5' primer and a J-beta primer mix. TCRdb re-called the 5' RACE reads through MiXCR, storing one row per CDR3 protein. The data hold 920,000 or so distinct CDR3 sequences, with less than 50% observed a single time. The sequenced sample was blood. These receptor sequences come from a woman aged 55 to 70 in good health.

This clonotype was counted between two and nine times. The chain employs TRBV12-3 or TRBV12-4 and TRBJ2-3, with 7 bases aligning to TRBD2. The length of the CDR3 is 17 residues. The ends lost 6 bases at V and 6 bases at J; junction bases unmatched: 18. The CDR3 DNA follows: TGTGCCAGCAGACCCCCGAGGGGCGGGAGAGCCCCGGATACGCAGTATTTT. Translated, it gives CASRPPRGGRAPDTQYF.

This chain joins TRBV4-1 and TRBJ2-6; 7 positions match TRBD1. V was clipped by 2 bases and J by 1 base; unmatched bases: 8. The CDR3 consists of 18 residues. Germline assignment: CDR1 MGHRA and CDR2 YSYEKL. The CDR3 loop is CASSQPGQLVSGANVLTF. The CDR3 DNA follows: TGCGCCAGCAGCCAACCGGGACAGCTTGTGTCTGGGGCCAACGTCCTGACTTTC.

Remarks on this clonotype: At one end the junction does not follow the germline gene, possibly because of a read error. The chain links TRBV5-6 to TRBJ2-7; possible D gene TRBD1, 7 bases. This CDR3 has 15 amino acids. CDR1 and CDR2 from the germline V gene are SGHDT and YYEEEE. The CDR3 bases are TGTGCCGGCAGCTTGAACGCAGGGGGGCTGGCCGAGCAGTACTTC. Amino acid sequence: CAGSLNAGGLAEQYF.

The chain joins TRBV18 to TRBJ2-5; 7 nucleotides match TRBD2. Trimming took 4 bases from V and 2 from J; bases not matched to a gene: 4. Germline V gene lookup returns CDR1 KGHSH and CDR2 LQKENI. This CDR3 spans 14 amino acids. The CDR3 region has the DNA TGTGCCAGCTCACTATTCGGGGGGCAAGAGACCCAGTACTTC. Residues: CASSLFGGQETQYF.

Only a few counts were recorded for this clonotype. This chain uses TRBV11-2 with TRBJ2-7, with D uncertain. V was trimmed by 6 bases and J by 4 bases, leaving 10 bases between them. Germline-derived CDR1 and CDR2 are SGHAT and FQNNGV. CDR3 length: 12 amino acids. The CDR3 region is CASSQALYEQYF. The CDR3 coding sequence is TGTGCCAGCAGTCAGGCGCTGTACGAGCAGTACTTC. Drawing the rest from reference TRBV11-2 and TRBJ2-7, the complete variable domain is EAGVAQSPRYKIIEKRQSVAFWCNPISGHATLYWYQQILGQGPKLLIQFQNNGVVDDSQLPKDRFSAERLKGVDSTLKIQPAKLEDSAVYLCASSQALYEQYFGPGTRLTVT.

Comment on this clonotype: One base away lies a much larger clone, so this may be a sequencing read error. The J gene is TRBJ2-5, the V gene TRBV29-1, with D unclear. The J call may be in error: the DNA end matches TRBJ2-7 better. The CDR3 totals 10 residues. CDR1 is SQVTM and CDR2 is ANQGSEA in the germline V gene. Here the CDR3 DNA reads TGCAGCGCTGGGCAGAGCGAGCAGTACTTC. It codes for CSAGQSEQYF.

This clonotype was picked up a small number of times. The rearrangement uses TRBV12-3 or TRBV12-4 and TRBJ2-7, with 8 bases aligning to TRBD1. The J call is in doubt because the DNA end fits TRBJ2-5 better. The CDR3 loop spans 13 amino acids. DNA for the CDR3: TGTGCCAGCAGGGTGACAGGGGAGGAGACCCAGTACTTC. Its protein product is CASRVTGEETQYF.

This clonotype was seen a handful of times. CDR3 protein: CSVPGQNYNEQFF. The CDR3 region has the DNA TGCAGCGTACCGGGCCAAAATTACAATGAGCAGTTCTTC. The V and J genes are TRBV29-1 and TRBJ2-1; D not resolved. The CDR3 spans 13 residues. Trimming left V 6 bases short and J 4 bases short, with 13 bases between. Germline V CDR1 and CDR2: SQVTM, ANQGSEA.

The J gene is TRBJ1-2, the V gene TRBV6-5; D might be TRBD1 (5 bases). Trimming removed 4 bases from V and 8 bases from J, with 17 bases in between. This CDR3 is 14 amino acids long. CDR1 is MNHEY, CDR2 SVGAGI, per germline. The CDR3 bases are TGTGCCAGCAGTTCGAGACGGGGCCTGAGGGGCTACACCTTC. Protein: CASSSRRGLRGYTF.

This clonotype has just a few counts. The rearrangement links TRBV13 to TRBJ2-5, with TRBD2 matching 16 bases. The CDR3 covers 16 residues. J gave up 3 bases and V 5 bases, and 3 bases lay outside the gene matches. Per germline, CDR1 PRHDT and CDR2 FYEKMQ (reference sequence). CDR3 DNA: TGTGCCAGCAGCGACGGGACTAGCGGGAGGGAAGAGACCCAGTACTTC. Residues: CASSDGTSGREETQYF.

The rearrangement uses TRBV20-1 and TRBJ1-2; possibly TRBD1 for D (5 bases). V dropped 5 bases and J dropped 7 bases, with 14 bases sitting between them. The CDR3 covers 12 residues. Germline V gene sequence: CDR1 DFQATT, CDR2 SNEGSKA (reference sequence). CDR3 DNA sequence: TGCAGTGCTTTATTCAGGGAACGTGGCTACACCTTC. Its translation is CSALFRERGYTF.

The rearrangement links TRBV7-8 to TRBJ2-1; D may be TRBD1 or TRBD2 (5 bases each). CDR3 length equals 14 residues. CDR1 is SGHVS and CDR2 is FQNEAQ in the germline V gene. V gave up 1 base and J gave up 6 bases, with 10 bases separating them. Written as DNA, the CDR3 is TGTGCCAGCAGCTTAGTACTTGGGGGCAATGAGCAGTTCTTC. Translated, it gives CASSLVLGGNEQFF.

The chain employs TRBV20-1 and TRBJ1-2; D is unresolved. The V gene lost 0 bases and the J gene lost 2 bases, with 19 bases spanning the gap. The CDR3 loop spans 17 amino acids. Germline V gives CDR1 DFQATT, CDR2 SNEGSKA (reference sequence). The CDR3 loop is CSARDPRRSRGNYGYTF. Written as DNA, the CDR3 is TGCAGTGCTAGAGATCCCAGACGTAGTCGGGGAAACTATGGCTACACCTTC.

This chain uses TRBV2 with TRBJ2-4; D uncertain. TRBJ2-7 explains the end of the DNA better; the J call may be wrong. The CDR3 has 12 amino acids. The germline V gene has CDR1 SNHLY and CDR2 FYNNEI. For the CDR3, the DNA is TGTGCCAGCAGCGAGACTGAGCTCGAGCAGTACTTC. Translation: CASSETELEQYF.

This clonotype was detected many times. The V and J genes are TRBV4-2 and TRBJ2-7; no clear D gene. Between the trimmed V and J ends, which lost 1 base and 6 bases, there was a span of 7 bases. The CDR3 length is 12 residues. Germline V CDR1 and CDR2: LGHNA, YNFKEQ. CDR3 residues: CASSQGVREQYF. The CDR3 DNA reads as TGTGCCAGCAGCCAAGGGGTCCGCGAGCAGTACTTC.

This sequence joins TRBV28 and TRBJ2-1; 9 bases fit TRBD2. Germline loops: CDR1 MDHEN, CDR2 SYDVKM. The V segment lost 6 bases and the J segment 12 bases; nucleotides outside the gene matches: 6. This CDR3 is 12 amino acids long. The CDR3 is CASSPAGGRQFF. DNA of the CDR3: TGTGCCAGCAGCCCCGCGGGAGGGCGGCAGTTCTTC.

V gene TRBV5-5 combines with J gene TRBJ2-5, with 10 positions matching TRBD2. Per the germline V gene, CDR1 is SGHKS and CDR2 is YYEKEE (reference sequence). This CDR3 is 13 amino acids long. V gave up 6 bases and J gave up 11 bases; unmatched junction bases: 10. CDR3 coding DNA: TGTGCCAGCAAGACTAGCGGGTACAATGAGCAGTACTTC. As protein: CASKTSGYNEQYF. The entire variable domain, with the rest obtained from reference TRBV5-5 and TRBJ2-5, is as follows: DAGVTQSPTHLIKTRGQQVTLRCSPISGHKSVSWYQQVLGQGPQFIFQYYEKEERGRGNFPDRFSARQFPNYSSELNVNALLLGDSALYLCASKTSGYNEQYFGPGTRLLVL.

Remarks on this clonotype: This sequence may be a read error, since a much larger clone differs from it by one base. The V call is TRBV6-2 or TRBV6-3, the J call TRBJ2-4; D uncertain. The CDR3 has 11 amino acids. Germline V lookup: CDR1 MNHEY, CDR2 SVGEGT. The germline V and J ends were trimmed by 6 bases and 13 bases, with 13 bases remaining between them. CDR3 nucleotides: TGTGCCAGCAGGAACTACTACGGGCAGTACTTC. Translating it yields CASRNYYGQYF.

The chain couples TRBV20-1 to TRBJ1-6, with D unresolved. Trimming cost V 2 bases and J 0 bases, with 8 bases left between them. Germline V gene sequence: CDR1 DFQATT, CDR2 SNEGSKA (reference sequence). This CDR3 is built from 15 residues. Here the CDR3 DNA reads TGCAGTGCTAGACCAGCTAGCTCCTATAATTCACCCCTCCACTTT. Translated, it gives CSARPASSYNSPLHF.

The chain couples TRBV5-6 to TRBJ2-7; maybe TRBD1 (5 bases). The ends were cut back, 2 bases at V and 7 bases at J, with 10 bases in the middle. The CDR3 sequence is 12 residues long. Germline assignment: CDR1 SGHDT and CDR2 YYEEEE. The CDR3 here is CASSFPPGEQYF. DNA for the CDR3: TGTGCCAGCAGCTTCCCCCCAGGGGAGCAGTACTTC.